The clone carrying this T cell receptor beta chain was found many times. Its target is unknown. A sample-barcoded 5' primer and a J-beta primer mix were used in a second PCR of about 6 to 11 cycles. TCRdb fed the 5' RACE reads into MiXCR, producing one record per CDR3 protein. The sample carries about 580,000 distinct CDR3 sequences, roughly 43% recorded once. Germline CDR1 and CDR2: MNHEY and SVGAGI. The length of the CDR3 is 18 residues. The V and J ends lost 2 bases and 0 bases respectively, with 14 bases between them. This sample is part of a study of blood T cells in healthy people across ages. Overall study results and limits: Both naive CD4+ cell counts and diversity were greater in long-lived donors than in aged donors. Estimated diversity, derived from one million T cells, was regarded as an underestimate.

Every sample yielded at least 7 million isolated PBMCs. This sequence was found in a man older than 75 in good health. This rearrangement joins TRBV6-5 to TRBJ2-6; D may be TRBD1 or TRBD2 (5 bases each). Sequenced input: blood. CDR3 sequence reads: CASSYLGTYSSGANVLTF. The CDR3 DNA follows: TGTGCCAGCAGTTACCTCGGGACGTATAGCTCTGGGGCCAACGTCCTGACTTTC.